This TCR beta chain was captured in a study of human T cells and chemical hapten exposure (dated by TCRdb to 2020 to 2023). As for the study more broadly: For sensitization, 2% DPC in acetone was applied to an approximately 2 cm by approximately 2 cm area of upper inner arm skin. Libraries were pooled for sequencing, and per-sample TCR yields varied mainly because of small differences in library volumes within the pool. Patch testing on the upper back used Finn chambers containing 0.01% DPC, with scoring done after 6 days according to International Contact Dermatitis Research Group standards. Most of the patients in the cohort were female, and the cohort covered alopecia areata with under or over 50% scalp involvement, alopecia totalis and alopecia universalis. Peripheral blood TCR repertoire changes were tracked in vivo in alopecia patients during primary and secondary sensitization to the hapten diphenylcyclopropenone (DPC). Roughly 30 alopecia patients provided blood for TCR sequencing at one to four time points (pre-sensitization, 2, 6 and 24 weeks). Blood was sampled from patients pre-sensitization (week 0) and at 2, 6 and about 24 weeks after DPC sensitization. Throughout the approximately 24-week study period, patients were also given weekly therapeutic DPC doses on the scalp. Overall study results and their limits: Compared with pre-sensitization or healthy control sets, expanded TCRs formed significantly more large CDR3 similarity clusters, which is consistent with antigen-driven responses. Because all patients had alopecia, a presumed autoimmune disease, the immune response of the patients might differ from that of healthy individuals. DPC sensitization did not change the number of TCRs with a frequency above 1 in 1000, and there was no evidence of changes in global repertoire structure. Patch test score was positively correlated with the number of PT1 expanded TCRs, with significance at thresholds 8, 16 and 32 but not at 4. After repeated subsampling, the strength of the expansion versus patch-test correlation and the threshold at which it became significant changed.

With respect to this clonotype: Its cognate antigen has yet to be identified. Within one base of it there is no much larger clone, and no base qualities were kept.

Read against the paper, the sample's time point label means: pre-sensitization, week 0. Per the publication, the treatment or condition label means: therapeutic diphenylcyclopropenone sensitization with weekly scalp DPC. At every patch-test visit, the blood draw took place before the patch test was put on. To be eligible, patients had to be aged 18 to 70, diagnosed with alopecia and judged suitable for DPC therapy, while pregnant patients were excluded. Total RNA was extracted from unfractionated whole blood that had been collected in Tempus Blood RNA tubes. The CDR3 measures 16 amino acids from cysteine to phenylalanine. Only the CDR3 portion is preserved as DNA: 48 bases, with reading frame beginning at the first base. Looking up the germline V gene yields CDR1 ENHRY and CDR2 SYGVKD. V is shortened by 2 bases, J by 1 base, and the region joining them spans 14 bases. The library came from RACE. Sequencing was performed on a NextSeq 500. During library preparation, unique molecular identifiers were attached to individual cDNA molecules so that TCRs could be counted quantitatively and reproducibly. For every blood RNA sample, sequencing covered both the TCR alpha and TCR beta chains. In the paper's pipeline: Samples had a median of roughly 98,000 TCRs, with a range from roughly 23,224 to 750,000. The Decombinator software suite was used to annotate the V, J and CDR3 of the TCR reads. Every sample was subsampled to the same number of TCRs (28,000) for the PS versus PT1 abundance plots. Expanded TCRs were defined as absent before sensitization and observed at least eight times at the 2-week time point. TCRdb reanalyzed the raw reads on its own, using fastp at Q25 for trimming and MiXCR for clone calling, and kept in-frame beta chains. All rows with the same CDR3 protein become a single entry with the most common DNA and genes. The V and J calls were not made by the authors but by TCRdb's processing. The sample table lists 45,000 to 60,000 distinct CDR3 sequences, about 9% of them with a count of one. Of the sample, more than 13% is held by the ten largest clones.

The sequence was obtained from a woman aged 40 to 55 with alopecia areata. Some clones in this sample may be carry-over from other donors' samples. The sequences come from whole blood, collected in connection with sensitization to the hapten diphenylcyclopropenone (DPC). Recombination linked TRBV10-3 to TRBJ1-1; TRBD1 is a weak D gene call, 5 bases matching. The DNA reads as follows: TGTGCCATCAGTGAGCTAGTGAGGGGCAAGAACACTGAAGCTTTCTTT. Its protein is CAISELVRGKNTEAFF.